The sequence of this TCR beta chain was determined in a study of T cell clonotyping in hematopoietic cell transplantation. Whole-study context: Cytoreduction preceded collection of pretransplant recipient samples.

Overall study findings and caveats: After transplant, recipient diversity fell while pathologically expanded clonotypes grew through day 180. Higher Inverse Simpson Index values in graft donor and pretransplant recipient predicted broader posttransplant TCR diversity.

In germline, CDR1 is MNHNS, CDR2 SASEGT. The CDR3 contains 14 residues. V lost 6 bases and J 1 base, leaving 10 bases between the germline ends. Some clones are missing from TCRdb's copy, which holds only in-frame ones; the method was immunoSEQ multiplex PCR. The sample gives about 69,000 clones, 90% to 97% of which show up once; around 1.5% is in the top ten. Time point noted: recipient sample about 28 days before transplant, after cytoreduction. In the case of this clone: Its antigen is not identified.

The clonotype originates from a woman between 50 and 59 years old with acute myeloid leukemia. Some clones in this sample may be carry-over from other donors' samples. V gene TRBV6-1 combines with J gene TRBJ1-3, with D uncertain. The material sequenced was peripheral blood mononuclear cells, taken before stem cell transplant. CDR3 in amino acids: CASSAGRSGNTIYF. As DNA, the CDR3 is TGTGCCAGCAGCGCCGGGAGATCTGGAAACACCATATATTTT.